These T cell receptor beta chains were read from a single sample in a study of beta chain features in type 1 diabetes. Profiled with immunoSEQ multiplex PCR; TCRdb holds only in-frame clones, not every one. Among hundreds of thousands of clones listed, 68% were seen once. The sample comprised naive CD4+ T cells from blood. Receptor source: a man in his thirties or forties in good health. Both conserved end residues are part of each CDR3. D genes are given only for firm matches. Size is omitted from some rows. Given values are once, few, many or a class for expanded clones.

CAWERGEYNEQFF,TGTGCCTGGGAGCGGGGGGAGTACAATGAGCAGTTCTTC,TRBD2,TRBV30,.,TRBJ2-1
CASSLAVQDYGYTF,TGTGCCAGCAGCTTAGCAGTGCAGGACTATGGCTACACCTTC,.,TRBV7-9,.,TRBJ1-2
CASSPEMARGRTEAFF,TGTGCCAGCAGCCCCGAAATGGCGAGGGGCAGGACTGAAGCTTTCTTT,.,TRBV2,.,TRBJ1-1
CSAPRSGTQNTQYF,TGCAGCGCCCCCCGGTCGGGGACACAAAATACGCAGTATTTT,.,TRBV29-1,few,TRBJ2-3
CACSGAVEQFF,TGTGCCTGCTCGGGGGCCGTTGAGCAGTTCTTC,.,TRBV30,.,TRBJ2-1
CASSFRAGMGNEQFF,TGCGCCAGCAGCTTTAGGGCGGGAATGGGCAATGAGCAGTTCTTC,.,TRBV5-1,once,TRBJ2-1
CAWSTTTGYNEQFF,TGTGCCTGGAGTACCACGACAGGCTACAATGAGCAGTTCTTC,.,TRBV30,.,TRBJ2-1
CSVEGKLQETQYF,TGCAGCGTTGAAGGGAAGTTACAAGAGACCCAGTACTTC,.,TRBV29-1,.,TRBJ2-5
CASSLSLGRYEQYF,TGTGCCAGCAGCTTATCGCTCGGCCGCTACGAGCAGTACTTC,.,TRBV7-2,.,TRBJ2-7
CASSRTSGMVTQYF,TGTGCCAGCAGCCGGACTAGCGGGATGGTGACCCAGTACTTC,TRBD2,TRBV7-9,few,TRBJ2-5
CASSAHSKGASYEQYF,TGTGCCAGCAGCGCCCACAGTAAGGGGGCCTCCTACGAGCAGTACTTC,TRBD1,TRBV9,.,TRBJ2-7
CSVTESGANVLTF,TGCAGCGTTACCGAGTCTGGGGCCAACGTCCTGACTTTC,.,TRBV29-1,few,TRBJ2-6
CASSDDRNTEAFF,TGTGCCAGCAGCGACGACCGGAACACTGAAGCTTTCTTT,.,TRBV7-9,few,TRBJ1-1
CSVEEFSGRRNEQFF,TGCAGCGTTGAAGAATTTAGCGGGAGACGCAATGAGCAGTTCTTC,TRBD2,TRBV29-1,.,TRBJ2-1
CAISAAGQEAPWYF,TGTGCCATCAGTGCCGCGGGACAGGAGGCTCCATGGTACTTC,TRBD1,TRBV10-3,.,TRBJ2-7
CSVVGRIGPRSGELFF,TGCAGCGTTGTAGGGCGTATTGGCCCCAGGAGCGGGGAGCTGTTTTTT,.,TRBV29-1,.,TRBJ2-2
CASSSTSSYEQYF,TGTGCCAGCAGCTCCACAAGCTCCTACGAGCAGTACTTC,.,TRBV7-9,.,TRBJ2-7
CASSSGLAVYNEQFF,TGTGCCAGCAGCTCGGGACTAGCGGTCTACAATGAGCAGTTCTTC,TRBD2,TRBV7-6,once,TRBJ2-1
CASTKAGSYGYTF,TGTGCCAGCACCAAAGCGGGGTCCTATGGCTACACCTTC,.,TRBV27,.,TRBJ1-2
CASSSGGRSYEQYF,TGTGCCAGCAGCTCAGGCGGGAGAAGCTACGAGCAGTACTTC,TRBD2,TRBV7-9,.,TRBJ2-7
CASSVGSGEETQYF,TGTGCCAGCAGCGTAGGATCAGGGGAAGAGACCCAGTACTTC,.,TRBV9,.,TRBJ2-5
CAWSVGGNTDTQYF,TGTGCCTGGAGTGTAGGGGGGAACACAGATACGCAGTATTTT,.,TRBV30,.,TRBJ2-3
CASSPPGISGANVLTF,TGTGCCAGCAGTCCCCCAGGCATCTCTGGGGCCAACGTCCTGACTTTC,.,TRBV28,.,TRBJ2-6
CSVADRVAAKNIQYF,TGCAGCGTTGCGGACAGGGTGGCGGCCAAAAACATTCAGTACTTC,TRBD1,TRBV29-1,.,TRBJ2-4
CASSLGGQETQYF,TGTGCCAGCAGCTTAGGGGGGCAAGAGACCCAGTACTTC,.,TRBV11-2,few,TRBJ2-5
CASSSGASYNEQFF,TGTGCCAGCAGCTCAGGGGCTAGCTACAATGAGCAGTTCTTC,.,TRBV11-2,few,TRBJ2-1
CASSDGRGTAGETQYF,TGTGCCAGCAGTGATGGGAGAGGGACAGCCGGGGAGACCCAGTACTTC,TRBD1,TRBV25-1,.,TRBJ2-5
CSVAGQGTETQYF,TGCAGCGTTGCGGGACAGGGGACTGAGACCCAGTACTTC,TRBD1,TRBV29-1,.,TRBJ2-5
CSAGTSYNEQFF,TGCAGCGCTGGGACTAGCTACAATGAGCAGTTCTTC,TRBD2,TRBV29-1,few,TRBJ2-1
CAWSVLGGYTF,TGTGCCTGGAGTGTACTGGGAGGCTACACCTTC,.,TRBV30,.,TRBJ1-2
CASSYTRGEQYF,TGTGCCAGCAGTTATACCCGGGGGGAGCAGTACTTC,.,TRBV27,.,TRBJ2-7
CASSQDYTTVTQYF,TGCGCCAGCAGCCAAGATTATACTACGGTTACGCAGTATTTT,.,TRBV4-3,once,TRBJ2-3
CATTPGGSGANVLTF,TGTGCCACCACCCCAGGGGGCTCGGGGGCCAACGTCCTGACTTTC,TRBD1,TRBV15,.,TRBJ2-6
CASSSGASGGLSYEQYF,TGTGCCAGCAGCTCAGGCGCTAGCGGGGGCCTTTCCTACGAGCAGTACTTC,TRBD2,TRBV7-2,once,TRBJ2-7
CCGQGVGETQYF,TGCTGCGGACAGGGGGTCGGAGAGACCCAGTACTTC,TRBD1,TRBV29-1,.,TRBJ2-5
CATSRGGFYEQYF,TGTGCCACCAGCAGAGGCGGGTTCTACGAGCAGTACTTC,.,TRBV15,once,TRBJ2-7
CAWKTDYNSPLHF,TGTGCCTGGAAAACTGATTATAATTCACCCCTCCACTTT,.,TRBV30,once,TRBJ1-6
CASRPLPGELFF,TGTGCCTCAAGACCCCTGCCCGGGGAGCTGTTTTTT,.,TRBV30,.,TRBJ2-2
CASSQFDSSGAEAFF,TGCGCCAGCAGCCAATTCGACAGCAGCGGGGCTGAAGCTTTCTTT,.,TRBV4-1,.,TRBJ1-1
CASSLQGLAPINEQFF,TGTGCCAGCAGCTTACAGGGACTAGCGCCGATTAATGAGCAGTTCTTC,TRBD2,TRBV7-2,few,TRBJ2-1
CASSASPGPSYEQYF,TGTGCCAGCAGTGCCAGCCCGGGACCCAGCTACGAGCAGTACTTC,.,TRBV25-1,.,TRBJ2-7
CSLGSGTGPYGYTF,TGCAGCCTTGGATCCGGGACAGGGCCCTATGGCTACACCTTC,TRBD1,TRBV29-1,.,TRBJ1-2
CASSYSAGAYEQYF,TGTGCCAGCAGTTACTCGGCAGGGGCCTACGAGCAGTACTTC,.,TRBV6-5,.,TRBJ2-7
CASSLVVGDGYTF,TGTGCCAGCAGCTTAGTCGTGGGGGATGGCTACACCTTC,.,TRBV7-2,.,TRBJ1-2
CSVALRTRLETQYF,TGCAGCGTGGCCCTTCGGACGAGGTTAGAGACCCAGTACTTC,.,TRBV29-1,.,TRBJ2-5
CSVVGSTSTDTQYF,TGCAGCGTTGTCGGCAGCACTAGCACAGATACGCAGTATTTT,.,TRBV29-1,.,TRBJ2-3
CASSPRGSTDTQYF,TGTGCCAGCTCACCACGGGGGAGCACAGATACGCAGTATTTT,.,TRBV18,.,TRBJ2-3
CASRSGATRSVEQYF,TGTGCCAGCAGGTCTGGGGCGACAAGAAGCGTCGAGCAGTACTTC,.,TRBV6-5,.,TRBJ2-7
CAWMGGDYGYTF,TGTGCCTGGATGGGAGGGGATTATGGCTACACCTTC,.,TRBV30,.,TRBJ1-2
CSYVGAEGSYEQYF,TGCAGCTACGTTGGGGCAGAAGGTAGTTACGAGCAGTACTTC,.,TRBV29-1,.,TRBJ2-7
CAWSVSGKSTDTQYF,TGTGCCTGGAGTGTCAGCGGGAAGAGCACAGATACGCAGTATTTT,TRBD2,TRBV30,few,TRBJ2-3